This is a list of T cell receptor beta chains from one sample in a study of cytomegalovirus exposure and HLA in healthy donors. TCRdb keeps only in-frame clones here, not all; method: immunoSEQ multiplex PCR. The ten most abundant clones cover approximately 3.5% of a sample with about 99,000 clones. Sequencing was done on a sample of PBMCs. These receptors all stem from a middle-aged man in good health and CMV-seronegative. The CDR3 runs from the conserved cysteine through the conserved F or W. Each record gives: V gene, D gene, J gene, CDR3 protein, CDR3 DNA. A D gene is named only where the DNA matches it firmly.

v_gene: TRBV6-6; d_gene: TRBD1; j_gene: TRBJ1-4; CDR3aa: CASSYLGGDRDEKLFF; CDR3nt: TGTGCCAGCAGTTACTTGGGTGGCGACAGGGATGAAAAACTGTTTTTT
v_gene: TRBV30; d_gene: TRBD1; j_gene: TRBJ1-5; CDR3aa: CAWSVKGTVNQPQHF; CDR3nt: TGTGCCTGGAGTGTTAAAGGGACAGTCAATCAGCCCCAGCATTTT
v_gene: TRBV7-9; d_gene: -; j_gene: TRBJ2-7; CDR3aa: CASSLQQVQTYEQYF; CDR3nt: TGTGCCAGCAGCCTTCAACAGGTACAGACTTACGAGCAGTACTTC
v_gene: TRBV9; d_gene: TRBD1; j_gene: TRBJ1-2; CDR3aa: CASSEFPGTGQGYGYTF; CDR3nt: TGTGCCAGCAGCGAGTTCCCCGGGACGGGACAGGGGTACGGCTACACCTTC
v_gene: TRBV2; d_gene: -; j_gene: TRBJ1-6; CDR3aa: CASNRQTNSPLHF; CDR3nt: TGTGCCAGCAATAGACAGACCAATTCACCCCTCCACTTT
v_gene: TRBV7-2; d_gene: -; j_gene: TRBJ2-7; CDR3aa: CASSLAPGAYEQYF; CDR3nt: TGTGCCAGCAGCTTAGCCCCGGGAGCCTACGAGCAGTACTTC
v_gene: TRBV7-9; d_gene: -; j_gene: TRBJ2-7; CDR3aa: CASSPVANSYEQYF; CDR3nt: TGTGCCAGCAGCCCTGTCGCTAATTCCTACGAGCAGTACTTC
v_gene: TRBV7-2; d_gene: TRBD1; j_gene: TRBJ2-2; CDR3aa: CASSLGWAGGKGELFF; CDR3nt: TGTGCCAGCAGCTTAGGTTGGGCAGGGGGCAAAGGGGAGCTGTTTTTT
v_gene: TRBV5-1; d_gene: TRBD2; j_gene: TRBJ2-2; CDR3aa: CASSLAGVPTGELFF; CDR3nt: TGCGCCAGCAGCTTAGCGGGAGTGCCCACCGGGGAGCTGTTTTTT
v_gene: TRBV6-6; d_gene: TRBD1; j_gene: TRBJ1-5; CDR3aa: CASSAGGDRGIQPQHF; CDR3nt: TGTGCCAGCAGTGCGGGAGGGGACAGGGGCATCCAGCCCCAGCATTTT
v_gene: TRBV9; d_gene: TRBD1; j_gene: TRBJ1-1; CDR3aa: CASSGQGRNTEAFF; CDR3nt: TGTGCCAGCAGCGGACAGGGTAGGAACACTGAAGCTTTCTTT
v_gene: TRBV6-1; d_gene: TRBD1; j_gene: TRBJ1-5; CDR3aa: CASSMGTGLNQPQHF; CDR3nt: TGTGCCAGCAGTATGGGGACAGGCCTCAATCAGCCCCAGCATTTT
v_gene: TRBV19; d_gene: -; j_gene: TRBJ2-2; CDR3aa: CASSISGWGTGELFF; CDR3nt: TGTGCCAGTAGTATTTCGGGGTGGGGCACCGGGGAGCTGTTTTTT
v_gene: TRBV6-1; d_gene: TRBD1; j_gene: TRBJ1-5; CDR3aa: CASSEAGGAGQPQHF; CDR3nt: TGTGCCAGCAGTGAAGCAGGGGGCGCGGGTCAGCCCCAGCATTTT
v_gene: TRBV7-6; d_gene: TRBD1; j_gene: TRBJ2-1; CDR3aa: CASSSGTGSYNEQFF; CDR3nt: TGTGCCAGCAGCTCCGGGACAGGGTCCTACAATGAGCAGTTCTTC
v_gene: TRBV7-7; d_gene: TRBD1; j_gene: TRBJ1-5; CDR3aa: CASSLGQGQPQHF; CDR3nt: TGTGCCAGCAGCCTGGGACAGGGTCAGCCCCAGCATTTT
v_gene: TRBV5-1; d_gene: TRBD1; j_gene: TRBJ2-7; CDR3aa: CASSDRTGGPYEQYF; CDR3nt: TGCGCCAGCAGCGATCGGACAGGGGGCCCCTACGAGCAGTACTTC
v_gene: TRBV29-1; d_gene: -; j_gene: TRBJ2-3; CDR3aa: CSVEVWDTSATDTQYF; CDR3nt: TGCAGCGTTGAAGTATGGGACACCTCCGCCACAGATACGCAGTATTTT
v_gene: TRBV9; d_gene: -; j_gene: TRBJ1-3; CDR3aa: CASSVDAQDYGNTIYF; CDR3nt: TGTGCCAGCAGCGTAGATGCACAGGATTATGGAAACACCATATATTTT
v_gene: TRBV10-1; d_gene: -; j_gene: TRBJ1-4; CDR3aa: CASSTGATNEKLFF; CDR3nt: TGCGCCAGCAGCACGGGAGCAACTAATGAAAAACTGTTTTTT
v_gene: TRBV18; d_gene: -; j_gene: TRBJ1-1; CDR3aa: CASSPLQTVPEAFF; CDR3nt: TGTGCCAGCTCACCTCTCCAGACAGTGCCTGAAGCTTTCTTT
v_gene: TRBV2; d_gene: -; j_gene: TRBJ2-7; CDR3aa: CATEGGNYEQYF; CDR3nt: TGTGCCACCGAGGGCGGGAACTACGAGCAGTACTTC
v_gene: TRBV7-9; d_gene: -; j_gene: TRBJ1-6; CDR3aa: CASSLGSSYNSPLHF; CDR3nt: TGTGCCAGCAGCTTGGGGAGCTCCTATAATTCACCCCTCCACTTT
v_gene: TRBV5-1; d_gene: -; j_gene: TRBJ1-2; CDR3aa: CASSLYPGAVNYGYTF; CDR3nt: TGCGCCAGCAGCTTGTACCCAGGGGCGGTTAACTATGGCTACACCTTC
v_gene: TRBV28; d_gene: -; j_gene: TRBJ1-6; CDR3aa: CASSLYGTTLFPLHF; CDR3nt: TGTGCCAGCAGTTTATATGGGACAACTCTCTTTCCCCTCCACTTT
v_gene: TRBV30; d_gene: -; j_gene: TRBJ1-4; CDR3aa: CAWSVNRNEKLFF; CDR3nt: TGTGCCTGGAGTGTAAACAGAAATGAAAAACTGTTTTTT